This passage covers 10 T cell receptor beta chains from one sample sequenced in a study of early T cells in non-severe SARS-CoV-2 infection. TCRdb passed the 5' RACE reads through MiXCR, listing each CDR3 protein once. Of 83,000 or so distinct CDR3 sequences in the sample, about 10% were seen once. Sample: whole blood, taken at baseline. These receptors were taken from an adult who was a healthcare worker with PCR-confirmed SARS-CoV-2 infection or an uninfected control (not recorded which).

This clonotype has a count of ten or more. The V and J genes are TRBV28 and TRBJ1-5; D gene unclear. CDR1 is MDHEN and CDR2 is SYDVKM in the germline V gene. V was clipped by 6 bases and J by 1 base, with 10 bases between them. This CDR3 region has 14 residues. The CDR3 region is CASSMGGSNQPQHF. The CDR3 DNA is TGTGCCAGCAGCATGGGCGGCAGCAATCAGCCCCAGCATTTT.

In this sample, this clonotype turned up a few times. The rearrangement uses TRBV15 and TRBJ2-1, with TRBD2 as a possible D gene (5 bases). The germline V gene has CDR1 LNHNV and CDR2 YYDKDF (reference sequence). With 1 base removed from V and 6 bases from J, the gap between germline ends came to 13 bases. This CDR3 comprises 15 residues. The CDR3 spells CATSRGSVTANEQFF. CDR3 coding DNA: TGTGCCACCAGCAGAGGTAGCGTTACTGCCAATGAGCAGTTCTTC. The full variable domain, in which reference TRBV15 and TRBJ2-1 provide the parts outside the CDR3, is DAMVIQNPRYQVTQFGKPVTLSCSQTLNHNVMYWYQQKSSQAPKLLFHYYDKDFNNEADTPDNFQSRRPNTSFCFLDIRSPGLGDTAMYLCATSRGSVTANEQFFGPGTRLTVL.

Ten or more counts support this clonotype. The V call is TRBV20-1, the J call TRBJ2-2; TRBD1 matches at 8 bases. This CDR3 has 16 residues. V shed 0 bases and J 3 bases; nucleotides not matched to a gene: 6. CDR1 is DFQATT, CDR2 SNEGSKA, per germline (reference sequence). The CDR3 spells CSARDSQGAYTGELFF. CDR3 DNA: TGCAGTGCTAGAGATAGTCAGGGGGCGTACACCGGGGAGCTGTTTTTT.

V usage is TRBV9 and J usage is TRBJ2-3; tentatively, D is TRBD1 (6 bases). Germline V gene sequence: CDR1 SGDLS, CDR2 YYNGEE. This CDR3 region has 14 residues. Trimming stripped 0 bases from V and 2 bases from J, with 7 bases between. The CDR3 DNA follows: TGTGCCAGCAGCGTAGGGACAGTCACAGATACGCAGTATTTT. Translating gives CASSVGTVTDTQYF.

The table lists this clonotype with many counts. The gene calls are TRBV12-3 or TRBV12-4 and TRBJ2-2; D is undetermined. Trimming removed 6 bases from V and 9 bases from J, with 8 bases in between. CDR3 size: 11 residues. The CDR3 spells CASSLNRELFF. CDR3 coding DNA: TGTGCCAGCAGCCTTAATAGGGAGCTGTTTTTT.

This clonotype was picked up many times. The rearrangement links TRBV7-2 to TRBJ2-5; 9 bases match TRBD2. Germline values: CDR1 SGHTA, CDR2 FQGNSA. This CDR3 contains 14 residues. Trimming took 5 bases from V and 5 from J; bases not matched to a gene: 6. CDR3 loop: CASSPTSGQETQYF. In DNA, the CDR3 is TGTGCCAGCAGCCCGACTAGCGGCCAGGAGACCCAGTACTTC.

This clonotype has a count of ten or more. The chain links TRBV11-2 to TRBJ2-1; possibly TRBD2 for D (5 bases). This CDR3 spans 15 amino acids. Trimming stripped 3 bases from V and 1 base from J, with 10 bases between. Per germline, CDR1 SGHAT and CDR2 FQNNGV. The CDR3 nucleotides are TGTGCCAGCAGCTTCGATCGGGGTTCCTACAATGAGCAGTTCTTC. It is translated as CASSFDRGSYNEQFF.

The rearrangement joins TRBV12-3 or TRBV12-4 to TRBJ2-5; D is unclear. CDR3 length: 10 residues. Between the trimmed V and J ends, which lost 6 bases and 7 bases, there was a span of 6 bases. CDR3 DNA sequence: TGTGCCAGCAGCGACGGGACCCAGTACTTC. Amino acid sequence: CASSDGTQYF.

This clonotype occurred a few times. One end of the junction varies from germline; a read error may be responsible. The J gene is TRBJ2-3, the V gene TRBV2; unclear D gene. Germline V gene sequence: CDR1 SNHLY, CDR2 FYNNEI. CDR3 size: 14 residues. In nucleotides, the CDR3 is TGTGTCAGCAGCGCCGGGTTCCGGTACGATACGCAGTATTTT. This translates into CVSSAGFRYDTQYF. Complete variable domain (other parts from reference TRBV2 and TRBJ2-3): EPEVTQTPSHQVTQMGQEVILRCVPISNHLYFYWYRQILGQKVEFLVSFYNNEISEKSEIFDDQFSVERPDGSNFTLKIRSTKLEDSAMYFCVSSAGFRYDTQYFGPGTRLTVL.

This clonotype has at least ten counts. The chain uses TRBV12-3 or TRBV12-4 and TRBJ2-1; D is uncertain. This CDR3 contains 16 residues. V was clipped by 6 bases and J by 8 bases, with 23 bases between them. The CDR3, as DNA: TGTGCCAGCAGCCGGCCGGGCTCCCGGGCCCCCCATGAGCAGTTCTTC. Translating it yields CASSRPGSRAPHEQFF.